These 31 T cell receptor beta chains were sequenced from one sample in a study of blood T cell repertoires in COVID-19 (dated by TCRdb to between 2020 and 2021). Library preparation used the immunoSEQ multiplex PCR assay. TCRdb obtained this table from immuneACCESS and retained in-frame rearrangements with V and J assigned. These tables miss some clones; where compared with another copy, unresolved V genes account for less than half of the shortfall, and the remainder is unexplained. The sample table holds about 240,000 clones, of which approximately 90% were seen once. The top ten constitute over 4% of the sample. Sequencing input: PBMCs or T cells enriched from blood (not recorded which). These receptor sequences come from a woman in her 30s who had recovered from COVID-19.

The CDR3 nucleotides read TGTGCCTGGAGTGTACAGGAACGTCAGCCCCAGCATTTT. Translated, it gives CAWSVQERQPQHF. This sequence joins TRBV30 and TRBJ1-5, with D possibly matching TRBD1 (5 bases). With 0 bases removed from V and 6 bases from J, the gap between germline ends came to 9 bases. CDR3 length: 13 residues. Germline CDR1 is GTSNPN and CDR2 is SVGIG (reference sequence).

This clone was seen just once. The chain links TRBV5-4 to TRBJ1-2; 8 bases map to TRBD1. The germline gives CDR1 SGHNT, CDR2 YYREEE (reference sequence). After removal of 4 bases from V and 0 bases from J, the junction contained 5 bases not matched to a gene. This CDR3 spans 15 amino acids. CDR3 protein: CASSRTDRANYGYTF. CDR3 DNA: TGTGCCAGCAGCCGTACGGACAGGGCTAACTATGGCTACACCTTC.

The table lists this clone with a count of one. This chain uses TRBV28 with TRBJ2-7; no clear D. The V and J ends lost 7 bases and 4 bases respectively, with 23 bases between them. This CDR3 is built from 16 residues. Germline CDR1 MDHEN, CDR2 SYDVKM. The CDR3: CASTPLDSSAKYEQYF. The CDR3, as DNA: TGTGCCAGCACCCCCCTTGACTCCTCAGCGAAGTACGAGCAGTACTTC.

V usage is TRBV30 and J usage is TRBJ1-2; 7 positions agree with TRBD1. The V and J ends lost 2 bases and 8 bases, in that order; junction bases with no gene match: 11. CDR3 length: 14 residues. Per germline, CDR1 GTSNPN and CDR2 SVGIG (reference sequence). CDR3 DNA: TGTGCCTGGAGTATCAGTAGGACAGGAAAAGGCTACACCTTC. Translation gives CAWSISRTGKGYTF.

V is TRBV7-2 and J is TRBJ1-2; 7 bases are a match to TRBD1. With 1 base clipped from V and 6 bases from J, the junction kept 8 bases outside the gene matches. This CDR3 is built from 15 residues. Germline V gives CDR1 SGHTA, CDR2 FQGNSA. The CDR3 sequence: CASSLGQGSFNGYTF. DNA of the CDR3: TGTGCCAGCAGCTTAGGACAGGGTAGTTTCAATGGCTACACCTTC.

This clone was counted a single time. The chain employs TRBV24-1 and TRBJ2-3; D ambiguous. Trimming removed 3 bases at V and 2 bases at J, with 11 bases between. The CDR3 has 15 residues. The V gene's germline CDR1 is KGHDR and CDR2 SFDVKD. The CDR3 region has the DNA TGTGCCACCAGTGATCCGGTGACATCCACAGATACGCAGTATTTT. Translation: CATSDPVTSTDTQYF.

V gene TRBV19 combines with J gene TRBJ2-1, with D possibly matching TRBD1 (6 bases). V lost 5 bases to trimming and J lost 6 bases, with 11 bases between them. CDR3 size: 13 residues. CDR1 LNHDA and CDR2 SQIVND come from the germline V gene (reference sequence). The CDR3 loop reads CASSAGALNEQFF. CDR3 bases: TGTGCCAGTAGTGCAGGGGCTCTCAATGAGCAGTTCTTC.

The chain employs TRBV7-2 and TRBJ1-5; D gene uncertain. Deletions cut 7 bases from V and 6 bases from J, with 16 bases between. Germline assignment: CDR1 SGHTA and CDR2 FQGNSA. The CDR3 is 14 amino acids. CDR3 nucleotides: TGTGCCAGCACCCCGCCCGGGCTAGCTCAGCCCCAGCATTTT. This translates into CASTPPGLAQPQHF.

V gene TRBV19 combines with J gene TRBJ2-2, with D hard to call. The CDR3 has 12 amino acids. CDR1 is LNHDA, CDR2 SQIVND, per germline (reference sequence). V dropped 6 bases and J dropped 6 bases, with 8 bases sitting between them. Written as DNA, the CDR3 is TGTGCCAGTAGGCCCGGGTCCGGGGAGCTGTTTTTT. Translating it yields CASRPGSGELFF.

This clone was found once. The chain employs TRBV7-3 and TRBJ2-1, with D tentatively TRBD2 (7 bases). The germline V and J ends were trimmed by 5 bases and 4 bases, with 18 bases remaining between them. The CDR3 covers 16 residues. Looked up from germline, CDR1 is SGHTA and CDR2 is FQGTGA. The CDR3 DNA sequence: TGTGCCAGCAGCCCCACGGGGGGCGACTTGTACAATGAGCAGTTCTTC. It is translated as CASSPTGGDLYNEQFF.

The chain is built from TRBV11-1 and TRBJ2-7; 10 positions match TRBD2. Trimming at V came to 6 bases and at J to 0 bases, leaving 8 bases not matched to a gene. Germline lookup yields CDR1 SGHAT and CDR2 FQDESV (reference sequence). This CDR3 comprises 16 residues. CDR3 coding DNA: TGTGCCAGCAGTCTCGGGGCTAGCGGGAGCTCCTACGAGCAGTACTTC. It encodes CASSLGASGSSYEQYF.

The chain employs TRBV28 and TRBJ2-7, with D uncertain. The CDR3 totals 15 residues. From germline, CDR1 is MDHEN and CDR2 SYDVKM. Between the trimmed V and J ends, which lost 5 bases and 2 bases, there was a span of 16 bases. The chain's CDR3 is CASSPPLQITYEQYF. The CDR3 DNA is TGTGCCAGCAGTCCGCCTCTACAGATTACCTACGAGCAGTACTTC.

This clone was recorded a few times. The J gene is TRBJ2-2, the V gene TRBV9; 8 nucleotides line up with TRBD1. V dropped 0 bases and J dropped 0; count of bases not matched to a gene: 4. Germline V gene lookup returns CDR1 SGDLS and CDR2 YYNGEE. CDR3 size: 17 residues. CDR3 DNA sequence: TGTGCCAGCAGCGTAGGGGCAGGGGGCGCGAACACCGGGGAGCTGTTTTTT. This gives the protein CASSVGAGGANTGELFF.

This clone was picked up many times. CDR3: CASSPRQGGRQPQHF. Here the CDR3 DNA reads TGTGCCAGCTCACCTAGACAGGGGGGGCGTCAGCCCCAGCATTTT. This chain connects TRBV18 to TRBJ1-5, with 9 bases fitting TRBD1. The CDR3 sequence is 15 residues long. The germline CDR1 and CDR2 sequences are KGHSH and LQKENI. With 3 bases clipped from V and 6 bases from J, the junction kept 6 bases outside the gene matches.

Turning to this clone: This may be a read error: a much more frequent sequence differs by one nucleotide. The sample has other DNA sequences that encode this CDR3 too. The chain carries TRBV12-3 or TRBV12-4 and TRBJ2-7, with 12 bases that match TRBD2. The CDR3 is made up of 13 amino acids. V lost 6 bases, J lost 5 bases, and 2 bases stayed unmatched. The CDR3 DNA sequence: TGTGCCAGCAGAGGACTAGCGGGAAACGAGCAGTACTTC. Translated: CASRGLAGNEQYF.

This chain connects TRBV24-1 to TRBJ2-5; D is possibly TRBD1 (5 bases). The V gene lost 8 bases and the J gene lost 0 bases, with 9 bases spanning the gap. The germline V gene encodes CDR1 KGHDR and CDR2 SFDVKD. The CDR3 loop spans 13 amino acids. The CDR3 region is CATNIQDQETQYF. CDR3 DNA: TGTGCCACCAACATACAGGACCAAGAGACCCAGTACTTC.

The J gene is TRBJ1-3, the V gene TRBV19, with TRBD1 identical over 8 bases. The CDR3 is made up of 16 amino acids. V gave up 10 bases and J gave up 2 bases; unmatched junction bases: 13. In germline, CDR1 is LNHDA, CDR2 SQIVND (reference sequence). This chain's CDR3 is CATRTRGHDAGNTIYF. CDR3 DNA sequence: TGTGCCACCCGAACCAGGGGGCACGATGCTGGAAACACCATATATTTT.

The CDR3 is CASSRLASSYNEQFF. In nucleotides, the CDR3 is TGTGCCAGCAGCCGTCTAGCGAGCTCCTACAATGAGCAGTTCTTC. This sequence joins TRBV7-3 and TRBJ2-1; D perhaps matches TRBD2 (6 bases). This CDR3 has 15 residues. V lost 5 bases and J lost 0, with 11 bases in between. Germline V gene data show CDR1 as SGHTA and CDR2 as FQGTGA.

The rearrangement joins TRBV9 to TRBJ1-1; D might be TRBD1 (5 bases). Per the germline V gene, CDR1 is SGDLS and CDR2 is YYNGEE. V was shortened by 4 bases and J by 1 base, with 14 bases between the two germline ends. The CDR3 is made up of 15 amino acids. CDR3 DNA sequence: TGTGCCAGCAGCATCGGATGGAGGGGGAACACTGAAGCTTTCTTT. The encoded protein is CASSIGWRGNTEAFF.

This CDR3 reads CASSPPTGNYEQYF. The CDR3 DNA reads TGTGCCAGCTCACCACCGACAGGGAACTACGAGCAGTACTTC. This chain links TRBV18 with TRBJ2-7; 7 nucleotides line up with TRBD1. Trimming took 0 bases from V and 3 from J; bases not matched to a gene: 2. The length of the CDR3 is 14 residues. Germline V gene lookup returns CDR1 KGHSH and CDR2 LQKENI.

This chain connects TRBV13 to TRBJ1-4; the match to TRBD1 covers 8 bases. Trimming at V came to 5 bases and at J to 5 bases, leaving 4 bases not matched to a gene. CDR1 is PRHDT, CDR2 FYEKMQ, per germline (reference sequence). CDR3 length: 14 residues. The CDR3 bases are TGTGCCAGCAGCCCCCGGGACAGGAATGAAAAACTGTTTTTT. This translates into CASSPRDRNEKLFF.

Note on this clone: This CDR3 is also generated by other DNA sequences in the sample. This sequence joins TRBV28 and TRBJ1-2; TRBD1 aligns across 9 bases. The CDR3 has 14 amino acids. Germline V gives CDR1 MDHEN, CDR2 SYDVKM. The J segment lost 5 bases and the V segment lost 4 bases, leaving 5 bases of the junction unmatched. The CDR3 DNA reads as TGTGCCAGCAGTTCGGGACAGGGAGCTTATGGCTACACCTTC. This sequence encodes CASSSGQGAYGYTF.

The J gene is TRBJ2-1, the V gene TRBV9, with 7 bases aligning to TRBD1. The ends lost 0 bases at V and 8 bases at J; junction bases unmatched: 8. This CDR3 region has 15 residues. Germline lookup yields CDR1 SGDLS and CDR2 YYNGEE. CDR3 sequence reads: CASSVAPNRGDEQFF. In DNA form, the CDR3 reads TGTGCCAGCAGCGTAGCTCCTAACAGGGGAGATGAGCAGTTCTTC. The complete variable domain, with remaining parts taken from reference TRBV9 and TRBJ2-1, reads DSGVTQTPKHLITATGQRVTLRCSPRSGDLSVYWYQQSLDQGLQFLIQYYNGEERAKGNILERFSAQQFPDLHSELNLSSLELGDSALYFCASSVAPNRGDEQFFGPGTRLTVL.

V usage is TRBV4-3 and J usage is TRBJ2-7, with 14 bases matching TRBD2. The CDR3 runs 15 residues. Trimming cost V 1 base and J 7 bases; bases outside gene matches: 3. The V gene's germline CDR1 is LGHNA and CDR2 YSLEER. The DNA of the CDR3 is TGCGCCAGCAGCCAAGGACGACTAGCGGGAGGGGAGCAGTACTTC. This encodes CASSQGRLAGGEQYF.

This clone was seen repeatedly, ten times or more. This rearrangement joins TRBV11-2 to TRBJ2-7, with a tentative D call TRBD2 (8 bases). Between the trimmed V and J ends, which lost 4 bases and 5 bases, there was a span of 15 bases. The V gene's germline CDR1 is SGHAT and CDR2 FQNNGV. This CDR3 comprises 14 residues. CDR3 residues: CASSSGGGRNEQYF. DNA of the CDR3: TGTGCCAGCAGCTCGGGAGGGGGCCGGAACGAGCAGTACTTC. Combining the CDR3 with reference TRBV11-2 and TRBJ2-7 gives the whole variable domain EAGVAQSPRYKIIEKRQSVAFWCNPISGHATLYWYQQILGQGPKLLIQFQNNGVVDDSQLPKDRFSAERLKGVDSTLKIQPAKLEDSAVYLCASSSGGGRNEQYFGPGTRLTVT.

The J gene is TRBJ2-1, the V gene TRBV9, with TRBD2 identical over 9 bases. CDR1 and CDR2 (germline): SGDLS, YYNGEE. The J segment lost 7 bases and the V segment lost 3 bases, leaving 11 bases of the junction unmatched. This CDR3 is built from 16 residues. The CDR3 sequence: CASSDIAGARANEQFF. CDR3 in DNA: TGTGCCAGCAGCGACATAGCGGGAGCTCGTGCTAATGAGCAGTTCTTC.

The rearrangement links TRBV11-2 to TRBJ2-6, with TRBD1 identical over 8 bases. The CDR3 runs 18 residues. Germline trimming cut 5 bases from V and 0 bases from J; bases unmatched to any gene: 9. Germline V gene lookup returns CDR1 SGHAT and CDR2 FQNNGV. The CDR3 nucleotides are TGTGCCAGCAGCACGCACAGGGGGGACAGCTCTGGGGCCAACGTCCTGACTTTC. It yields the protein CASSTHRGDSSGANVLTF.

The V call is TRBV6-5, the J call TRBJ1-1; 8 nucleotides match TRBD1. The V gene's germline CDR1 is MNHEY and CDR2 SVGAGI. V gave up 1 base and J gave up 4 bases; unmatched junction bases: 8. This CDR3 is built from 16 residues. The DNA of the CDR3 is TGTGCCAGCAGTTACTTTGACAGGGGTTCTAGCACTGAAGCTTTCTTT. Translating it yields CASSYFDRGSSTEAFF.

The CDR3 bases are TGTGCCAGCAGCTTAGGCCTTCGACTAGCGGGCTCCTACGAGCAGTACTTC. It specifies CASSLGLRLAGSYEQYF. The V call is TRBV13, the J call TRBJ2-7; 10 nucleotides agree with TRBD2. Germline values: CDR1 PRHDT, CDR2 FYEKMQ (reference sequence). There are 17 residues in the CDR3. V trimming: 0 bases; J trimming: 0 bases; junction bases outside the gene matches: 5. Supplemented by reference TRBV13 and TRBJ2-7, the full variable domain reads AAGVIQSPRHLIKEKRETATLKCYPIPRHDTVYWYQQGPGQDPQFLISFYEKMQSDKGSIPDRFSAQQFSDYHSELNMSSLELGDSALYFCASSLGLRLAGSYEQYFGPGTRLTVT.

The chain joins TRBV9 to TRBJ2-2; D gene unclear. CDR3 length equals 13 residues. Per germline, CDR1 SGDLS and CDR2 YYNGEE. V lost 0 bases to trimming and J lost 10 bases, with 10 bases between them. The CDR3 DNA follows: TGTGCCAGCAGCGTAGATGCGGCCGCGGAGCTGTTTTTT. This gives the protein CASSVDAAAELFF.

V is TRBV3-1 (or the pseudogene TRBV3-2) and J is TRBJ2-1; D is possibly TRBD1 (5 bases). V was trimmed by 0 bases and J by 14 bases, leaving 14 bases between them. Per the germline V gene, CDR1 is LGHDT and CDR2 is YNNKEL (reference sequence). The CDR3 is made up of 13 amino acids. CDR3 in amino acids: CASSQDRGSQEFF. CDR3 bases: TGTGCCAGCAGCCAAGATAGGGGATCCCAGGAGTTCTTC.